This record concerns one TCR beta chain sequence. This specimen belongs to a study of blood T cell repertoires in COVID-19. Study-wide context: T cells, B-cell-depleted T cells, or PBMCs supplied cDNA or gDNA.

Original handling: Reference gene primer amplification gave estimated nucleated cell counts. Data came from immunoSEQ multiplex PCR; TCRdb stores just in-frame clones and leaves some out. V and J calls and clone size are given by that table; D and trimming were obtained from the DNA. The sample lists around 110,000 clones, roughly nine tenths seen once, with about 1.9% in the top ten. Germline CDR1 SGHAT, CDR2 FQNNGV. V lost 2 bases, J lost 4 bases, and 14 bases lay in between. The CDR3 runs to 15 residues. The chain employs TRBV11-2 and TRBJ2-5, with a possible D match to TRBD2 (6 bases). This receptor was identified in a human donor with active COVID-19. The donor label of this sample is uncertain. The source material was peripheral blood. The chain's CDR3 is CASSLPGGRRETQYF. The CDR3 DNA follows: TGTGCCAGCAGCTTACCCGGGGGTCGGCGAGAGACCCAGTACTTC.